What follows are 9 T cell receptor beta chains derived from one specimen sequenced in a study of shared clonotypes between healthy human individuals. Libraries were prepared by immunoSEQ multiplex PCR; TCRdb keeps only in-frame clonotypes and omits some of them. The sample comprises roughly 1,000,000 clones, around 78% of which are singletons, and about 0.52% rests with the top ten. The source material was memory CD4+ T cells from PBMCs. Subset in this sample: CD45RA-negative fraction. The receptors come from a man between 18 and 29 years old in good health. Some clones in this sample may be carry-over from other donors' samples.

The chain links TRBV18 to TRBJ2-5; no clear D gene. The CDR3 consists of 14 residues. Trimming took off 3 bases at V and 5 bases at J, with 13 bases between the two ends. Germline V gene sequence: CDR1 KGHSH, CDR2 LQKENI. The CDR3 protein is CASSPANNGETQYF. The DNA of the CDR3 is TGTGCCAGCTCACCGGCAAACAATGGGGAGACCCAGTACTTC.

The rearrangement joins TRBV28 to TRBJ2-1, with unresolved D. Trimming cost V 9 bases and J 0 bases, with 12 bases left between them. This CDR3 contains 14 residues. Germline CDR1 and CDR2: MDHEN and SYDVKM. CDR3 bases: TGTGCCAGTGTGGGCCCGAGCTCCTACAATGAGCAGTTCTTC. As protein: CASVGPSSYNEQFF.

The J gene is TRBJ1-1, the V gene TRBV7-9, with D possibly being TRBD1 (5 bases). This CDR3 region has 14 residues. V lost 2 bases and J 5 bases, leaving 12 bases between the germline ends. Germline V lookup: CDR1 SEHNR, CDR2 FQNEAQ (reference sequence). The CDR3 sequence is CASSLRGGGTEAFF. The CDR3 DNA follows: TGTGCCAGCAGCTTACGTGGGGGAGGGACTGAAGCTTTCTTT. The entire variable domain, with the rest obtained from reference TRBV7-9 and TRBJ1-1, is as follows: DTGVSQNPRHKITKRGQNVTFRCDPISEHNRLYWYRQTLGQGPEFLTYFQNEAQLEKSRLLSDRFSAERPKGSFSTLEIQRTEQGDSAMYLCASSLRGGGTEAFFGQGTRLTVV.

V gene TRBV5-4 combines with J gene TRBJ2-3; D remains unclear. The CDR3 has 12 residues. Germline CDR1 SGHNT, CDR2 YYREEE (reference sequence). The ends were cut back, 1 base at V and 6 bases at J, with 6 bases in the middle. The CDR3: CASSLMGDTQYF. CDR3 DNA sequence: TGTGCCAGCAGCTTGATGGGGGATACGCAGTATTTT.

The chain combines TRBV28 with TRBJ1-5; 7 bases are shared with TRBD1. Germline assignment: CDR1 MDHEN and CDR2 SYDVKM. Trimming took 7 bases from V and 6 from J; bases not matched to a gene: 12. The CDR3 covers 15 residues. This CDR3 is CASTGDSRRIQPQHF. The DNA for the CDR3 is TGTGCCAGCACCGGGGACAGTCGTCGAATTCAGCCCCAGCATTTT.

This clone occurred a few times. This chain connects TRBV28 to TRBJ1-5; 9 nucleotides match TRBD1. This CDR3 is 16 amino acids long. Germline CDR1 and CDR2: MDHEN and SYDVKM. V lost 2 bases to trimming and J lost 0 bases; unmatched junction nucleotides: 2. CDR3 nucleotide sequence: TGTGCCAGCAGTTTACGACAGGGGGGTAGCAATCAGCCCCAGCATTTT. This encodes CASSLRQGGSNQPQHF. Full variable domain (outside the CDR3, taken from reference TRBV28 and TRBJ1-5): DVKVTQSSRYLVKRTGEKVFLECVQDMDHENMFWYRQDPGLGLRLIYFSYDVKMKEKGDIPEGYSVSREKKERFSLILESASTNQTSMYLCASSLRQGGSNQPQHFGDGTRLSIL.

The gene calls are TRBV6-1 and TRBJ2-3, with a tentative D call TRBD1 (6 bases). Germline CDR1 MNHNS, CDR2 SASEGT. CDR3 length equals 13 residues. Trimming removed 8 bases from V and 3 bases from J, with 12 bases in between. The CDR3 DNA sequence: TGTGCCAGCCTGAGTCAGGGGACAGATACGCAGTATTTT. It is translated as CASLSQGTDTQYF.

This chain links TRBV7-2 with TRBJ2-2; 8 nucleotides match TRBD2. Germline V gene lookup returns CDR1 SGHTA and CDR2 FQGNSA. The ends lost 8 bases at V and 2 bases at J; junction bases unmatched: 4. The CDR3 covers 14 residues. The DNA for the CDR3 is TGTGCCAGCTTAGCGGGACCTAACACCGGGGAGCTGTTTTTT. This sequence encodes CASLAGPNTGELFF.

The CDR3 here is CASSLSGVYEQYF. DNA of the CDR3: TGTGCCAGCAGCTTAAGTGGGGTTTACGAGCAGTACTTC. The chain carries TRBV7-9 and TRBJ2-7; D remains ambiguous. The CDR3 runs 13 residues. Germline V lookup: CDR1 SEHNR, CDR2 FQNEAQ (reference sequence). Trimming took 2 bases from V and 4 from J, leaving 9 bases between them. Drawing the rest from reference TRBV7-9 and TRBJ2-7, the complete variable domain is DTGVSQNPRHKITKRGQNVTFRCDPISEHNRLYWYRQTLGQGPEFLTYFQNEAQLEKSRLLSDRFSAERPKGSFSTLEIQRTEQGDSAMYLCASSLSGVYEQYFGPGTRLTVT.